Below, 19 T cell receptor beta chains from the same sample are listed, as sequenced in a study of immune evolution from preneoplasia to lung adenocarcinoma. Profiling relied on immunoSEQ multiplex PCR, and the TCRdb table lists in-frame clones only, not all of them. The data contain 7,000 or so clones, 70% to 85% of them seen just once; the ten biggest clones take up around 2.5%. The specimen was FFPE minimally invasive lung adenocarcinoma tissue. The receptors originated from a person at least 80 years old with lung adenocarcinoma.

The rearrangement joins TRBV15 to TRBJ2-3; D gene ambiguous. The CDR3 is 15 residues long. V shed 3 bases and J shed 5 bases, with 15 bases lying between them. The germline CDR1 and CDR2 sequences are LNHNV and YYDKDF (reference sequence). The chain's CDR3 is CATSSPSGPRDTQYF. CDR3 nucleotides: TGTGCCACCAGCAGTCCTTCAGGCCCTCGAGATACGCAGTATTTT.

This clone was seen only once. V and J are TRBV29-1 and TRBJ1-1; D may be TRBD1 (5 bases). Germline CDR1 reads SQVTM; CDR2 reads ANQGSEA. Trimming took off 7 bases at V and 0 bases at J, with 9 bases between the two ends. CDR3 length: 12 residues. The CDR3: CSAGLMNTEAFF. The CDR3 nucleotides read TGCAGCGCGGGACTGATGAACACTGAAGCTTTCTTT.

This clone has more than one count but fewer than ten. The chain joins TRBV19 to TRBJ1-6; D call uncertain. The V gene lost 4 bases and the J gene lost 6 bases, with 10 bases spanning the gap. Germline CDR1 reads LNHDA; CDR2 reads SQIVND (reference sequence). This CDR3 has 14 amino acids. For the CDR3, the DNA is TGTGCCAGTAGTAAGGTCCAGCCTAATTCACCCCTCCACTTT. Amino acid sequence: CASSKVQPNSPLHF.

V and J are TRBV5-1 and TRBJ1-2, with a possible D match to TRBD1 (5 bases). The germline V gene encodes CDR1 SGHRS and CDR2 YFSETQ. V was trimmed by 5 bases and J by 8 bases, leaving 19 bases between them. The CDR3 is 14 amino acids. The CDR3 sequence: CASRERDSRIGYTF. CDR3 DNA: TGCGCCAGCAGGGAGAGGGACTCTAGGATAGGCTACACCTTC.

The chain combines TRBV6-5 with TRBJ1-2, with D tentatively TRBD1 (6 bases). The germline CDR1 and CDR2 sequences are MNHEY and SVGAGI. The CDR3 spans 15 residues. With 6 bases removed from V and 3 bases from J, the gap between germline ends came to 17 bases. CDR3 amino acids: CASSSQGGRDYGYTF. As DNA, the CDR3 is TGTGCCAGCAGCTCACAGGGAGGGAGGGACTATGGCTACACCTTC.

The chain combines TRBV19 with TRBJ1-1; no reliable D call. V lost 0 bases and J lost 0, with 2 bases in between. Germline CDR1 and CDR2: LNHDA and SQIVND (reference sequence). CDR3 length: 13 amino acids. The CDR3 spells CASSIELNTEAFF. The DNA of the CDR3 is TGTGCCAGTAGTATAGAACTGAACACTGAAGCTTTCTTT.

The chain carries TRBV6-1 and TRBJ1-2, with 8 bases identical to TRBD1. CDR1 and CDR2 from the germline V gene are MNHNS and SASEGT. CDR3 length: 13 amino acids. Trimming cost V 7 bases and J 3 bases; bases outside gene matches: 4. Written as DNA, the CDR3 is TGTGCCAGCAATGCGGGACAGGACTATGGCTACACCTTC. It codes for CASNAGQDYGYTF.

J is TRBJ2-3 and V is TRBV10-3, with 11 bases lining up with TRBD2. The V gene end was trimmed by 4 bases and the J gene end by 8 bases; junction bases not matched to a gene: 11. The V gene's germline CDR1 is ENHRY and CDR2 SYGVKD. The CDR3 has 16 amino acids. The CDR3 region has the DNA TGTGCCATCAGTGCAAGTAGCGGGGGGGCCGGGGGTACGCAGTATTTT. Translated, it gives CAISASSGGAGGTQYF.

This clone has a handful of counts. The chain has TRBV7-9 and TRBJ1-1, with unresolved D. This CDR3 comprises 12 residues. V was shortened by 6 bases and J by 1 base, with 6 bases between the two germline ends. Germline-derived CDR1 and CDR2 are SEHNR and FQNEAQ (reference sequence). The DNA for the CDR3 is TGTGCCAGCAGTACGGGGAACACTGAAGCTTTCTTT. Encoded protein: CASSTGNTEAFF.

This chain links TRBV18 with TRBJ2-1, with D hard to call. Germline V gene data show CDR1 as KGHSH and CDR2 as LQKENI. V was pared by 2 bases and J by 4 bases, with 6 bases between. The CDR3 is 13 amino acids. DNA for the CDR3: TGTGCCAGCTCACCAGCTGTGTACAATGAGCAGTTCTTC. Amino acid sequence: CASSPAVYNEQFF.

Here the CDR3 reads CASRLRQFNQPQHF. The CDR3 DNA is TGTGCCAGCAGGCTCCGACAGTTCAATCAGCCCCAGCATTTT. The chain is built from TRBV28 and TRBJ1-5; tentative D call: TRBD1 (5 bases). The V and J ends lost 6 bases and 3 bases respectively, with 12 bases between them. Germline V CDR1 and CDR2: MDHEN, SYDVKM. This CDR3 is 14 amino acids long.

This clone was observed a handful of times. The chain combines TRBV28 with TRBJ2-3, with D perhaps TRBD1 (6 bases). The V gene lost 2 bases and the J gene lost 2 bases, with 17 bases spanning the gap. Looked up from germline, CDR1 is MDHEN and CDR2 is SYDVKM. This CDR3 comprises 17 residues. The CDR3 here is CASSLPTLRGFTDTQYF. The CDR3 nucleotides are TGTGCCAGCAGTTTACCTACTTTGAGGGGGTTCACAGATACGCAGTATTTT.

The table lists this clone with a count of one. The chain links TRBV6-1 to TRBJ1-5, with 10 positions matching TRBD1. This CDR3 has 17 residues. V dropped 0 bases and J dropped 3; count of bases not matched to a gene: 5. Germline CDR1 MNHNS, CDR2 SASEGT. The CDR3: CASSEAGDRGYNQPQHF. Here the CDR3 DNA reads TGTGCCAGCAGTGAAGCCGGGGACAGGGGTTACAATCAGCCCCAGCATTTT.

The chain carries TRBV28 and TRBJ2-5, with 9 bases matching TRBD2. Per the germline V gene, CDR1 is MDHEN and CDR2 is SYDVKM. The length of the CDR3 is 14 residues. The ends lost 6 bases at V and 3 bases at J; junction bases unmatched: 5. This CDR3 reads CASSPSGKEETQYF. The CDR3 DNA is TGTGCCAGCAGCCCTAGCGGGAAGGAAGAGACCCAGTACTTC. The full variable domain, completed using reference TRBV28 and TRBJ2-5, is DVKVTQSSRYLVKRTGEKVFLECVQDMDHENMFWYRQDPGLGLRLIYFSYDVKMKEKGDIPEGYSVSREKKERFSLILESASTNQTSMYLCASSPSGKEETQYFGPGTRLLVL.

This clone was picked up one time. This chain joins TRBV10-2 and TRBJ1-3; the D is unclear. The V gene lost 4 bases and the J gene lost 0 bases, with 7 bases spanning the gap. Germline V gene lookup returns CDR1 WSHSY and CDR2 SAAADI. The CDR3 length is 14 residues. The CDR3 region is CASSAKVSGNTIYF. Here the CDR3 DNA reads TGCGCCAGCAGTGCGAAAGTCTCTGGAAACACCATATATTTT.

CDR3 sequence (DNA): TGTGCCAGTAGTATCCGGGAGCAAAATGAGCAGTTCTTC. Translating it yields CASSIREQNEQFF. The V and J genes are TRBV19 and TRBJ2-1, with a weak D call TRBD2 (6 bases). The CDR3 runs 13 residues. Looked up from germline, CDR1 is LNHDA and CDR2 is SQIVND (reference sequence). Between the trimmed V and J ends, which lost 3 bases and 7 bases, there was a span of 10 bases.

V and J are TRBV10-3 and TRBJ1-1; perhaps TRBD1 as D (6 bases). This CDR3 has 13 amino acids. The germline V and J ends were trimmed by 4 bases and 8 bases, with 14 bases remaining between them. The V gene's germline CDR1 is ENHRY and CDR2 SYGVKD. CDR3 coding DNA: TGTGCCATCAGTGTATTTCAGGACAGCGAAGCTTTCTTT. This encodes CAISVFQDSEAFF.

As to this clone: One end of the junction is discordant with germline, which a read error may explain. This chain uses TRBV29-1 with TRBJ2-7; D unclear. Germline CDR1 and CDR2: SQVTM and ANQGSEA. The CDR3 runs to 15 residues. In nucleotides, the CDR3 is TGCAGCGTTCTCTCCCCCCCTTACGGCTCCTACGAGCAATACTTC. This sequence encodes CSVLSPPYGSYEQYF.

The V gene is TRBV2, the J gene TRBJ2-3; 11 bases map to TRBD2. Germline V gene data show CDR1 as SNHLY and CDR2 as FYNNEI. The CDR3 consists of 17 residues. Losses at the gene ends were 5 bases for V and 2 bases for J; bases not matched to a gene: 9. CDR3 protein: CASSPSLAGGITDTQYF. In DNA, the CDR3 is TGTGCCAGCAGTCCGTCGTTAGCGGGGGGGATCACAGATACGCAGTATTTT.